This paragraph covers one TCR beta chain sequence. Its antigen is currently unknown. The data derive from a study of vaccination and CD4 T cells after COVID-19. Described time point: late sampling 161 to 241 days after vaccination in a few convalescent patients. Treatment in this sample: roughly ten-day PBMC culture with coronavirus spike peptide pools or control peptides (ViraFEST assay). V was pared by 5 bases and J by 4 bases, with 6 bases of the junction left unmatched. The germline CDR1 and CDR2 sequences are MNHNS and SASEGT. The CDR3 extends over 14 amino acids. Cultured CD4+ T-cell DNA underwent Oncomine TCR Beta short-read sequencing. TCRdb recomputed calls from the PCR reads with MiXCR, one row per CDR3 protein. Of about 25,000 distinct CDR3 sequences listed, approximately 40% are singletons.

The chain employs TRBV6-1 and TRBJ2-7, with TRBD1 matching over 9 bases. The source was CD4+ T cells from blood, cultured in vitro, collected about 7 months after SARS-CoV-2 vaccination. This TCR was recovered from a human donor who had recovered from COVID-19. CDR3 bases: TGTGCCAGCAGTCCCCGGACAGGGGTGTACGAGCAGTACTTC. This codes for CASSPRTGVYEQYF.